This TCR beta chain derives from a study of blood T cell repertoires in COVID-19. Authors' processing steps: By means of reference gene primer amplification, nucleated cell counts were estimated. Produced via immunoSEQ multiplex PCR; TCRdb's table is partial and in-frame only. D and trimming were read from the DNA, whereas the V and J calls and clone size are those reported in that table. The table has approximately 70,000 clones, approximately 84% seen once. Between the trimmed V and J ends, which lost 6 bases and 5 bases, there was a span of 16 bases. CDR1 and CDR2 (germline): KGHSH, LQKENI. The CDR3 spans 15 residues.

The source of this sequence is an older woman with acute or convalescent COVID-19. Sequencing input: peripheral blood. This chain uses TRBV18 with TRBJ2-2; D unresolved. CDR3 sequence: CASSPDMAPTGELFF. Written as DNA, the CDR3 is TGTGCCAGCTCGCCTGACATGGCGCCGACCGGGGAGCTGTTTTTT.